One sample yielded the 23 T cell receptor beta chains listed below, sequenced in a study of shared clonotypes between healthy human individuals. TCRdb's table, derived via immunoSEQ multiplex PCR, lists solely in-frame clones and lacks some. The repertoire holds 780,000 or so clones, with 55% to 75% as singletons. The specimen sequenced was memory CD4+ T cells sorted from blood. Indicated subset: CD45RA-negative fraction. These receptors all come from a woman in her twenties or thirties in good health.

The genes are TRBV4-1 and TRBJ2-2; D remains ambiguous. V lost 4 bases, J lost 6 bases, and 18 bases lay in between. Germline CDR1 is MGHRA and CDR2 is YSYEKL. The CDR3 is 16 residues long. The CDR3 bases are TGCGCCAGCAGCCGGATCGTGATAGGTCATGCCGGGGAGCTGTTTTTT. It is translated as CASSRIVIGHAGELFF.

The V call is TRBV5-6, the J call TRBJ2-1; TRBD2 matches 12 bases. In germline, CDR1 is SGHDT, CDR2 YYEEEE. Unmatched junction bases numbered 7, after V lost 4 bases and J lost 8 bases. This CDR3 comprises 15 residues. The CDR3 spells CASSDGLAGIYEQFF. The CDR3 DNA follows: TGTGCCAGCAGCGACGGACTAGCGGGAATCTATGAGCAGTTCTTC.

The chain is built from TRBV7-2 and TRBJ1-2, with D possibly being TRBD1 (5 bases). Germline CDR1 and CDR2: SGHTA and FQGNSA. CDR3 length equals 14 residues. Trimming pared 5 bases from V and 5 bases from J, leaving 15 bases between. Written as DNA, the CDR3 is TGTGCCAGCAGCCCCGGGACGTTTAAATATGGCTACACCTTC. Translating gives CASSPGTFKYGYTF. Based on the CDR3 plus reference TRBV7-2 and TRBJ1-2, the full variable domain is GAGVSQSPSNKVTEKGKDVELRCDPISGHTALYWYRQSLGQGLEFLIYFQGNSAPDKSGLPSDRFSAERTGGSVSTLTIQRTQQEDSAVYLCASSPGTFKYGYTFGSGTRLTVV.

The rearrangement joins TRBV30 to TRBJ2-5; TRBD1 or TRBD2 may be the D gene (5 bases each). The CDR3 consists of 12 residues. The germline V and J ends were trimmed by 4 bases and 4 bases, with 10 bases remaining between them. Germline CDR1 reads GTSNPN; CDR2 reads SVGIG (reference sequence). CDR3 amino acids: CAWNPGRETQYF. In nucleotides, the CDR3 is TGTGCCTGGAACCCGGGGCGAGAGACCCAGTACTTC.

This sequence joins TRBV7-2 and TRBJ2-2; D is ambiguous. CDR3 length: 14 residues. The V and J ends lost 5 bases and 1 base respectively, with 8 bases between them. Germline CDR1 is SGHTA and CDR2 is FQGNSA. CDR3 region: CASSVDWNTGELFF. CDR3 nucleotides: TGTGCCAGCAGCGTAGACTGGAACACCGGGGAGCTGTTTTTT.

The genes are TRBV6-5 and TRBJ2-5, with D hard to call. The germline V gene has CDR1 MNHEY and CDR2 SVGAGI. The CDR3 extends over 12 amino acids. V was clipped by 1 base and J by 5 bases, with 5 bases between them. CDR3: CASSYYGETQYF. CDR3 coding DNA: TGTGCCAGCAGTTACTATGGGGAGACCCAGTACTTC.

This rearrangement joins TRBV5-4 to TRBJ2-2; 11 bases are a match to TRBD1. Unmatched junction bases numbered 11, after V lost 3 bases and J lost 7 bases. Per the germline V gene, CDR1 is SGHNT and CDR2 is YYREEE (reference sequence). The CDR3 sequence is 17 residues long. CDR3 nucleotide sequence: TGTGCCAGCAGCTCGGACAGGGGGCGCGAAGAGATCGGGGAGCTGTTTTTT. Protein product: CASSSDRGREEIGELFF. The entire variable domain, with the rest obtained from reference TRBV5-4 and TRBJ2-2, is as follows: ETGVTQSPTHLIKTRGQQVTLRCSSQSGHNTVSWYQQALGQGPQFIFQYYREEENGRGNFPPRFSGLQFPNYSSELNVNALELDDSALYLCASSSDRGREEIGELFFGEGSRLTVL.

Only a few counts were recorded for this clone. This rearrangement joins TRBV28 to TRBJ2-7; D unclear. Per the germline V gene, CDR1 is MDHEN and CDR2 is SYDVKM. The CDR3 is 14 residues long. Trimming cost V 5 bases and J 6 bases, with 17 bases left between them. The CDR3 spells CASSGSGFASEQYF. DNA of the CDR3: TGTGCCAGCAGTGGATCCGGGTTTGCCTCCGAGCAGTACTTC. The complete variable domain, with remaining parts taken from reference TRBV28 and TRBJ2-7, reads DVKVTQSSRYLVKRTGEKVFLECVQDMDHENMFWYRQDPGLGLRLIYFSYDVKMKEKGDIPEGYSVSREKKERFSLILESASTNQTSMYLCASSGSGFASEQYFGPGTRLTVT.

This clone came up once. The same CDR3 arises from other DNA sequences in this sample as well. The CDR3 loop reads CASSEPGHSDTQYF. Here the CDR3 DNA reads TGCGCCAGCAGTGAACCGGGACACTCAGATACGCAGTATTTT. This sequence joins TRBV10-2 and TRBJ2-3, with D possibly matching TRBD1 (6 bases). The CDR3 is 14 amino acids. Trimming left V 3 bases short and J 4 bases short, with 11 bases between. Germline CDR1 is WSHSY and CDR2 is SAAADI.

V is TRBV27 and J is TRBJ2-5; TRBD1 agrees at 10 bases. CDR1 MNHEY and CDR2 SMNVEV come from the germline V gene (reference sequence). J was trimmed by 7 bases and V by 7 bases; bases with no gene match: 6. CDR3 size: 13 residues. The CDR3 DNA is TGTGCCAGCAAACACCGGGACAGGGGGACCCAGTACTTC. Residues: CASKHRDRGTQYF.

This CDR3 is CASRPPGTVYNEQFF. The CDR3 region has the DNA TGTGCCAGCAGGCCCCCCGGGACGGTATACAATGAGCAGTTCTTC. V usage is TRBV6-5 and J usage is TRBJ2-1; either TRBD1 or TRBD2 may supply D (5 bases each). V gave up 6 bases and J gave up 4 bases, with 16 bases separating them. This CDR3 contains 15 residues. Looked up from germline, CDR1 is MNHEY and CDR2 is SVGAGI.

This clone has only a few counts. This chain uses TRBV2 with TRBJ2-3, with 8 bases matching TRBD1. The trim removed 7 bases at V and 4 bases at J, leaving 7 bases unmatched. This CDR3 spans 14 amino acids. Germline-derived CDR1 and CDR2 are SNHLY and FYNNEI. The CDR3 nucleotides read TGTGCCAGCACAGGGGGCGCCCGGGCAGATACGCAGTATTTT. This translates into CASTGGARADTQYF. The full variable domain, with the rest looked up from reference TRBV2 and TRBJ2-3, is EPEVTQTPSHQVTQMGQEVILRCVPISNHLYFYWYRQILGQKVEFLVSFYNNEISEKSEIFDDQFSVERPDGSNFTLKIRSTKLEDSAMYFCASTGGARADTQYFGPGTRLTVL.

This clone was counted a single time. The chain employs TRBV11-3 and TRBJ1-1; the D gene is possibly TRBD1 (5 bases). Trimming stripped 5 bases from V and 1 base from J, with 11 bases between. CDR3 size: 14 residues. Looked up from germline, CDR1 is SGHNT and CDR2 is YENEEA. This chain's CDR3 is CASSRDGENTEAFF. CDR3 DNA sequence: TGTGCCAGCAGCCGGGACGGGGAGAACACTGAAGCTTTCTTT.

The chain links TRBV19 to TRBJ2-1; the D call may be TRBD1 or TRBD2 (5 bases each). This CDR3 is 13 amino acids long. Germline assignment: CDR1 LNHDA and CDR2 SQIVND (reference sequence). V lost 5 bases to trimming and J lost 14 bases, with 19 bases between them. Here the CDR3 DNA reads TGTGCCAGTAGTGCGCAGGGCCCCTCGGGGAAGTTCTTC. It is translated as CASSAQGPSGKFF.

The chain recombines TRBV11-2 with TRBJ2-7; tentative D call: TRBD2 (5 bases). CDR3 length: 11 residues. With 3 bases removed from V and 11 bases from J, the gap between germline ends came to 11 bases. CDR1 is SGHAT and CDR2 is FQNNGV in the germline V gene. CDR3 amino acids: CASSLRVDEYF. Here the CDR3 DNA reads TGTGCCAGCAGCTTGAGGGTGGACGAGTACTTC. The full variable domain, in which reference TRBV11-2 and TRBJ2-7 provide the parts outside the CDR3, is EAGVAQSPRYKIIEKRQSVAFWCNPISGHATLYWYQQILGQGPKLLIQFQNNGVVDDSQLPKDRFSAERLKGVDSTLKIQPAKLEDSAVYLCASSLRVDEYFGPGTRLTVT.

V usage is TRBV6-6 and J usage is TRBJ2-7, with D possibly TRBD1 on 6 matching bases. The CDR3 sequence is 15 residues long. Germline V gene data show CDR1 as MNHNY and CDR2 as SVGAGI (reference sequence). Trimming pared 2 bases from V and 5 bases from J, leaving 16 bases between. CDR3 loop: CASSYGAGASHEQYF. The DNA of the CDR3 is TGTGCCAGCAGTTACGGGGCAGGGGCATCTCACGAGCAGTACTTC.

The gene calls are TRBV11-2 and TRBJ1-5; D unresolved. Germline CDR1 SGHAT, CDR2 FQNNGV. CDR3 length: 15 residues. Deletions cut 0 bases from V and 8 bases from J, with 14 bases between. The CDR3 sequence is CASSLDWHSREPQHF. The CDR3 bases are TGTGCCAGCAGCTTAGATTGGCACTCTCGGGAGCCCCAGCATTTT.

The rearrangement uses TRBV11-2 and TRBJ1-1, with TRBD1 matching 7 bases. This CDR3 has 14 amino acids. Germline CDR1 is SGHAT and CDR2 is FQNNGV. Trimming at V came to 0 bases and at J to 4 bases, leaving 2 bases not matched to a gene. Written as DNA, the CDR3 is TGTGCCAGCAGCTTAGATCAGGGGGGCACTGAAGCTTTCTTT. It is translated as CASSLDQGGTEAFF.

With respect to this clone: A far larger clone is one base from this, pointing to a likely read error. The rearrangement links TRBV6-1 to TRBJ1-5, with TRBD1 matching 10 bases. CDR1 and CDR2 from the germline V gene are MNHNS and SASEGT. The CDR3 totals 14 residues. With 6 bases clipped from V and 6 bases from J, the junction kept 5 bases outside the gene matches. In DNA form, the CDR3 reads TGTGCCAGCAGCCGGACAGGGGGAAGTCAGCCCCAGCATTTT. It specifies CASSRTGGSQPQHF.

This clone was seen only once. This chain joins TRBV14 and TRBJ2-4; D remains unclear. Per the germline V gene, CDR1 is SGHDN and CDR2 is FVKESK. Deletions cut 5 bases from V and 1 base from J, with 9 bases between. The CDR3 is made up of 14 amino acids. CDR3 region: CASSSHVAKNIQYF. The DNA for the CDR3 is TGTGCCAGCAGCTCCCACGTTGCCAAAAACATTCAGTACTTC. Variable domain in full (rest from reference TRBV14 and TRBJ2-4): EAGVTQFPSHSVIEKGQTVTLRCDPISGHDNLYWYRRVMGKEIKFLLHFVKESKQDESGMPNNRFLAERTGGTYSTLKVQPAELEDSGVYFCASSSHVAKNIQYFGAGTRLSVL.

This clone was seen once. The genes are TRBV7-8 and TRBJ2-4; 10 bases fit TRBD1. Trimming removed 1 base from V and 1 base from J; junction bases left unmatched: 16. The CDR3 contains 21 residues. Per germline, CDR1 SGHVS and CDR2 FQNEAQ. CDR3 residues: CASSLVRWTGGKSEAKNIQYF. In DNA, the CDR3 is TGTGCCAGCAGCTTAGTTCGTTGGACAGGGGGGAAGAGTGAGGCCAAAAACATTCAGTACTTC.

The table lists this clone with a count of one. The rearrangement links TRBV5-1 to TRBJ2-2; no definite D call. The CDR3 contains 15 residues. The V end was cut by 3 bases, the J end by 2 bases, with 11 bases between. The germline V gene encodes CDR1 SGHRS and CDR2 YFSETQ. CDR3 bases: TGCGCCAGCAGCTCCTCGGCAATTAACACCGGGGAGCTGTTTTTT. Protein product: CASSSSAINTGELFF.

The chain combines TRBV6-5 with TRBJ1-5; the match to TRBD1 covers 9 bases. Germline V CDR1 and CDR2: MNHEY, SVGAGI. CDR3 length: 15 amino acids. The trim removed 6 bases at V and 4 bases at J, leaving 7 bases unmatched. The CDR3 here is CASRQTGGVNQPQHF. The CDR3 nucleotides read TGTGCCAGCAGGCAAACAGGGGGCGTAAATCAGCCCCAGCATTTT.